In this sample, the clone carrying this T cell receptor beta chain turned up a few times. The antigen is not known. V lost 2 bases and J lost 8, with 13 bases in between. This CDR3 spans 15 amino acids. The V gene's germline CDR1 is MNHEY and CDR2 SVGAGI. The source of the sample is a study of shared clonotypes between healthy human individuals. Across the study: Every donor yielded three CD4 naive, three CD4 memory, two CD8 naive and one CD8 memory plate.

Measured with immunoSEQ multiplex PCR; TCRdb has only the in-frame clones, and not every one. The sample lists 2 million or so clones; 85% to 95% were seen once. Study-level points and caveats: Rarefaction revealed incomplete sorted-subset sequencing despite large depth. Non-shared clonotypes showed lower generation probabilities than clonotypes common to all four donors.

The chain couples TRBV6-5 to TRBJ1-6; D not resolved. Sequenced: naive CD4+ T cells sorted from blood. Specified subset: CD45RA+ positively selected. The receptor comes from a man aged 18 to 29 in good health. The CDR3: CASSYGWQTYSPLHF. In DNA, the CDR3 is TGTGCCAGCAGTTACGGTTGGCAGACCTATTCACCCCTCCACTTT.